Sequencing of this TCR beta chain was carried out in a study of cytomegalovirus exposure and HLA in healthy donors. Each donor's status was that of a healthy bone marrow donor. Researchers ran the PCR with 60 Vbeta and 13 Jbeta primers. Profiling relied on immunoSEQ multiplex PCR, and the TCRdb table lists in-frame clones only, not all of them. The data show roughly 73,000 clones, about 81% seen once. The CDR3 spans 15 residues. Germline lookup yields CDR1 MNHEY and CDR2 SMNVEV (reference sequence). The receptor's source is a man aged 65 to 85 in good health and CMV-seronegative. The V call is TRBV27, the J call TRBJ2-5; 8 bases map to TRBD2. The DNA end is a closer match to TRBJ2-7, so the J assignment may be wrong. Sample: PBMCs. CDR3: CASSIGLAGIYEQYF. The CDR3 DNA reads as TGTGCCAGCAGCATCGGACTAGCCGGAATCTACGAGCAGTACTTC.